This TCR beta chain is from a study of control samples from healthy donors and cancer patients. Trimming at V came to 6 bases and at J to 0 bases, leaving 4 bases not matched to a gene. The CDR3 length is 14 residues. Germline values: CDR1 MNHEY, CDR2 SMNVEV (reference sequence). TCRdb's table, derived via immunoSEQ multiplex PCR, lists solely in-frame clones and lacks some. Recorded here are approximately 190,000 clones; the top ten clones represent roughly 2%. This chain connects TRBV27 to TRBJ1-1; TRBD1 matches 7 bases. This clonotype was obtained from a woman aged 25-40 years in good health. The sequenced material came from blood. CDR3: CASSPGGMNTEAFF. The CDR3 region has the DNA TGTGCCAGCAGCCCAGGGGGGATGAACACTGAAGCTTTCTTT.